This T cell receptor beta chain derives from a study of OX40 agonist ivuxolimab in advanced cancers. The wider study: The mean age was around 56 years, ranging from roughly 23 to 80, with about 87% of participants male.

Sequencing used immunoSEQ multiplex PCR; TCRdb keeps in-frame clones, though not all of them. This table has about 77,000 clones, 85% to 95% appearing once. Blood sampling took place at baseline, cycle 4 day 1, and cycle 7 day 1. This CDR3 region has 17 residues. V was trimmed by 6 bases and J by 0 bases, leaving 20 bases between them. CDR1 and CDR2 from the germline V gene are WSHSY and SAAADI. The specimen was CD4+ or CD8+ T cells sorted from blood, collected in a trial of the OX40 agonist ivuxolimab. This TCR came from an adult with an advanced solid tumor such as melanoma, head and neck, liver or kidney cancer. This chain joins TRBV10-2 and TRBJ1-1, with D maybe TRBD1 (5 bases). The CDR3 nucleotides read TGCGCCAGCAGAAACGACAGCCCCCAGGTTCTGAACACTGAAGCTTTCTTT. The encoded protein is CASRNDSPQVLNTEAFF.